The present entry profiles one T cell receptor (beta chain) with its context. Original processing methods: Quantification of nucleated cells was approximated via reference gene primer amplification. Produced via immunoSEQ multiplex PCR; TCRdb's table is partial and in-frame only. D and trimming were read from the DNA, whereas the V and J calls and clone size are those reported in that table. The data contain over 150,000 clones, approximately 90% of them singletons. The data were taken from a study of blood T cell repertoires in COVID-19. Study at large: T cells, B-cell-depleted T cells, or PBMCs supplied cDNA or gDNA.

Germline V gene lookup returns CDR1 LNHDA and CDR2 SQIVND (reference sequence). The CDR3 is 13 amino acids. The ends were cut back, 7 bases at V and 5 bases at J, with 14 bases in the middle. The genes are TRBV19 and TRBJ1-2; D is unclear. Material for sequencing was peripheral blood. The source is a young woman who had recovered from COVID-19. The CDR3 DNA reads as TGTGCCAGTACAGAGGGCCCTCCGTATGGCTACACCTTC. It specifies CASTEGPPYGYTF.